Each of the 16 T cell receptor beta chains below was sequenced from the same sample in a study of OX40 agonist ivuxolimab in advanced cancers. Only in-frame clones appear in the TCRdb table, and some are missing; sequencing was by immunoSEQ multiplex PCR. This table has tens of thousands of clones, approximately 86% appearing once. Sequencing was performed on CD4+ or CD8+ T cells sorted from blood, taken in a trial of the OX40 agonist ivuxolimab. The receptors shown here come from an adult with an advanced solid tumor such as melanoma, head and neck, liver or kidney cancer.

The CDR3 bases are TGCGCCAGCAGCTTGGATGGGGGAGAACAAGAGACCCAGTACTTC. Translation: CASSLDGGEQETQYF. This chain joins TRBV5-1 and TRBJ2-5; D may be TRBD1 or TRBD2 (5 bases each). Trimming removed 0 bases at V and 2 bases at J, with 11 bases between. Germline CDR1 reads SGHRS; CDR2 reads YFSETQ. This CDR3 spans 15 amino acids.

This clone has just one count. The chain joins TRBV6-1 to TRBJ1-2; a weak D match, TRBD1 (6 bases). V lost 4 bases, J lost 8 bases, and 8 bases lay in between. CDR1 and CDR2 (germline): MNHNS, SASEGT. The CDR3 extends over 11 amino acids. Written as DNA, the CDR3 is TGTGCCAGCAGTGCAGGGGTCGGCTACACCTTC. Translation gives CASSAGVGYTF.

The chain joins TRBV30 to TRBJ1-4, with 12 bases lining up with TRBD1. Germline trimming cut 5 bases from V and 5 bases from J; bases unmatched to any gene: 3. In germline, CDR1 is GTSNPN, CDR2 SVGIG (reference sequence). The CDR3 consists of 14 residues. The CDR3 region is CAWDGTGGNEKLFF. DNA for the CDR3: TGTGCCTGGGACGGGACAGGGGGCAATGAAAAACTGTTTTTT.

The V call is TRBV18, the J call TRBJ2-1, with 11 bases matching TRBD2. Germline values: CDR1 KGHSH, CDR2 LQKENI. J gave up 7 bases and V 3 bases, and 5 bases lay outside the gene matches. The CDR3 consists of 15 residues. The CDR3 is CASSPAASGRNEQFF. DNA of the CDR3: TGTGCCAGCTCACCGGCGGCTAGCGGGAGGAATGAGCAGTTCTTC.

The chain carries TRBV5-1 and TRBJ1-5; D unresolved. The CDR3 runs 15 residues. Germline V CDR1 and CDR2: SGHRS, YFSETQ. V gave up 0 bases and J gave up 0 bases, with 7 bases separating them. DNA for the CDR3: TGCGCCAGCAGCTTGGAGGGAGGTAGCAATCAGCCCCAGCATTTT. Encoded protein: CASSLEGGSNQPQHF.

This clone was found a few times. In nucleotides, the CDR3 is TGTGCCAGCAGCTTGAGAACAGGGGGCGTCTACAATGAGCAGTTCTTC. Translated: CASSLRTGGVYNEQFF. This chain uses TRBV5-4 with TRBJ2-1, with 9 bases lining up with TRBD1. This CDR3 spans 16 amino acids. V lost 1 base and J lost 3; bases outside the gene matches: 5. Germline lookup yields CDR1 SGHNT and CDR2 YYREEE (reference sequence).

The rearrangement joins TRBV6-5 to TRBJ2-7; 9 positions match TRBD1. CDR1 is MNHEY and CDR2 is SVGAGI in the germline V gene. J gave up 8 bases and V 6 bases, and 11 bases lay outside the gene matches. This CDR3 is 14 amino acids long. Here the CDR3 DNA reads TGTGCCAGCAGGGACGCGGGACAGGGAATGAAGCAGTACTTC. Translated, it gives CASRDAGQGMKQYF.

This clone was counted a few times. The chain uses TRBV11-2 and TRBJ1-1; 7 bases are a match to TRBD1. Trimming at V came to 5 bases and at J to 3 bases, leaving 9 bases not matched to a gene. This CDR3 has 15 residues. Germline V gene lookup returns CDR1 SGHAT and CDR2 FQNNGV. CDR3 DNA sequence: TGTGCCAGCAGCACCCAGACAGGGACGGACACTGAAGCTTTCTTT. It specifies CASSTQTGTDTEAFF.

The chain joins TRBV28 to TRBJ1-6, with 7 bases matching TRBD1. V dropped 6 bases and J dropped 4; count of bases not matched to a gene: 6. The CDR3 is 15 amino acids. CDR1 and CDR2 (germline): MDHEN, SYDVKM. CDR3 region: CASSPRDSYNSPLHF. The CDR3 DNA reads TGTGCCAGCAGCCCACGGGACAGTTATAATTCACCCCTCCACTTT.

J is TRBJ2-5 and V is TRBV6-1; no firm D call. The CDR3 has 14 residues. CDR1 is MNHNS and CDR2 is SASEGT in the germline V gene. Trimming pared 7 bases from V and 5 bases from J, leaving 17 bases between. Here the CDR3 reads CASTTGLPWETQYF. The CDR3 coding sequence is TGTGCCAGCACAACCGGGCTCCCTTGGGAGACCCAGTACTTC.

The J gene is TRBJ1-2, the V gene TRBV29-1, with D perhaps TRBD1 (6 bases). The CDR3 length is 12 residues. Germline CDR1 reads SQVTM; CDR2 reads ANQGSEA. Trimming stripped 6 bases from V and 4 bases from J, with 12 bases between. This CDR3 reads CSVAGQTYGYTF. As DNA, the CDR3 is TGCAGCGTCGCCGGACAGACCTATGGCTACACCTTC.

This clone has just a few counts. The gene calls are TRBV7-9 and TRBJ1-1; D gene ambiguous. CDR3 length equals 13 residues. Deletions cut 5 bases from V and 1 base from J, with 8 bases between. In germline, CDR1 is SEHNR, CDR2 FQNEAQ (reference sequence). The CDR3 is CASSIEGNTEAFF. CDR3 coding DNA: TGTGCCAGCAGCATAGAAGGGAACACTGAAGCTTTCTTT.

The chain employs TRBV5-1 and TRBJ2-3; D assignment may be TRBD1 or TRBD2 (6 bases each). V shed 0 bases and J shed 3 bases, with 11 bases lying between them. The CDR3 has 15 amino acids. The germline V gene has CDR1 SGHRS and CDR2 YFSETQ. The CDR3 nucleotides read TGCGCCAGCAGCTTGGCTGGGGGGCTTACAGATACGCAGTATTTT. Translated, it gives CASSLAGGLTDTQYF.

The sample holds one count of this clone. This sequence joins TRBV28 and TRBJ2-2; 8 nucleotides match TRBD2. The CDR3 has 18 residues. Trimming at V came to 7 bases and at J to 5 bases, leaving 18 bases not matched to a gene. CDR1 MDHEN and CDR2 SYDVKM come from the germline V gene. CDR3 region: CASTASPSGQGGTGELFF. CDR3 DNA sequence: TGTGCCAGCACCGCCTCCCCTAGCGGGCAGGGTGGGACCGGGGAGCTGTTTTTT.

V and J are TRBV6-5 and TRBJ2-7; perhaps TRBD2 as D (6 bases). Germline CDR1 is MNHEY and CDR2 is SVGAGI. This CDR3 contains 14 residues. V lost 4 bases to trimming and J lost 0 bases, with 10 bases between them. The CDR3 DNA reads as TGTGCCAGCAGTTGGAGGGTGGGCTCCTACGAGCAGTACTTC. Encoded protein: CASSWRVGSYEQYF.

The V gene is TRBV10-3, the J gene TRBJ2-1; D not resolved. The CDR3 covers 15 residues. From germline, CDR1 is ENHRY and CDR2 SYGVKD. With 3 bases removed from V and 0 bases from J, the gap between germline ends came to 9 bases. The CDR3: CAISDPLSSYNEQFF. CDR3 nucleotide sequence: TGTGCCATCAGTGACCCCCTTAGCTCCTACAATGAGCAGTTCTTC.